This record concerns one T cell receptor beta chain sequence. Its cognate antigen is unknown. The CDR3 runs 15 residues. The junction had 7 bases not matched to a gene; V was cut back by 0 bases and J by 7 bases. This sample was taken from a study of T-cell memory formation after mild COVID-19. General observations from the study: Clones that contracted from day 15 to 85 were balanced CD4/CD8, while later expanders leaned CD4+. Pre-infection memory showed some responding clones, and this suggested that cross-reactive memory joined.

5'RACE with constant-segment primers built TCRalpha and TCRbeta cDNA libraries with UMIs. MiXCR was run by TCRdb on the 5' RACE reads, yielding one entry per CDR3 protein. In the table there are hundreds of thousands of distinct CDR3 sequences, about a fifth of which are singletons. This receptor was identified in an adult woman who had mild COVID-19 (a few samples of this study predate the infection). Cell type and time point are not known. The chain joins TRBV12-3 or TRBV12-4 to TRBJ2-3; TRBD2 aligns across 7 bases. Source material: PBMCs or a T cell subset sorted from them (not recorded which). The CDR3 is CASSLALAVLNTQYF. CDR3 nucleotide sequence: TGTGCCAGCAGTTTAGCGCTAGCGGTTCTAAATACGCAGTATTTT.